The clone carrying this T cell receptor (beta chain) is labeled as medium-sized. Its specificity is unknown. Via MiXCR, TCRdb re-called the reads, giving one row per CDR3 protein. The table lists approximately 1,200 distinct CDR3 sequences, about 27% of them singletons. These data originate in a study of lung T cells in sarcoidosis with Löfgren's syndrome. Across the study: Löfgren's syndrome patients were the main repertoire analysis focus. General study points: The most expanded V genes in Löfgren's patients were reportedly TRAV12-1 and TRBV2. Sarcoidosis antigen recognition was only suggested, antigen unidentified. In alpha-beta pairs, TRAV12-1 favored TRBV2, and their CDR3s were homologous.

V was pared by 7 bases and J by 8 bases, with 11 bases between. This CDR3 is 11 amino acids long. This TCR came from a human donor with sarcoidosis (Löfgren's syndrome or another form), or a control subject (not recorded which). Material: CD4+ T cells from PBMCs. The chain carries TRBV12-3 or TRBV12-4 and TRBJ1-1, with a weak D call TRBD1 (5 bases). The CDR3 loop reads CASTTTDEAFF. The CDR3 DNA reads as TGTGCCAGCACTACGACAGACGAAGCTTTCTTT.